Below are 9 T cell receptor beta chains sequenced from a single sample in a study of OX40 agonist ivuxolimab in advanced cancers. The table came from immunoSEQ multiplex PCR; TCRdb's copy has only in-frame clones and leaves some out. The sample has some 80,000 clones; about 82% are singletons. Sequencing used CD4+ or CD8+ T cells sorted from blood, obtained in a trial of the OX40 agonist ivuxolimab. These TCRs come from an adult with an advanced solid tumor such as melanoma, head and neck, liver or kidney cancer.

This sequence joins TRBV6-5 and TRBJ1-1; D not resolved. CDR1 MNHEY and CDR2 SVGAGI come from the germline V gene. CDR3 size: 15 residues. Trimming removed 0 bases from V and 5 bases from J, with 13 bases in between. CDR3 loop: CASSYSFRRTTEAFF. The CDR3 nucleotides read TGTGCCAGCAGTTACTCATTTCGGAGAACAACTGAAGCTTTCTTT.

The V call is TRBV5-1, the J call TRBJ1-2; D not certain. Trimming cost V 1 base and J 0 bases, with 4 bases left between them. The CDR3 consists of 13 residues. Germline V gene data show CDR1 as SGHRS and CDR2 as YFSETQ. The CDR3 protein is CASSLTANYGYTF. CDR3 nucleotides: TGCGCCAGCAGCTTGACAGCTAACTATGGCTACACCTTC.

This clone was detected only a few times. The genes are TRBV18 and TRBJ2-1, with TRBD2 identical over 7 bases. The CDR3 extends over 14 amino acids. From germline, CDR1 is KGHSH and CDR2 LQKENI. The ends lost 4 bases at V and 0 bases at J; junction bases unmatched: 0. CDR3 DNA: TGTGCCAGCTCACGGGACTACTCCTACAATGAGCAGTTCTTC. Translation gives CASSRDYSYNEQFF. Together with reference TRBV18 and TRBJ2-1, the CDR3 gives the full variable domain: NAGVMQNPRHLVRRRGQEARLRCSPMKGHSHVYWYRQLPEEGLKFMVYLQKENIIDESGMPKERFSAEFPKEGPSILRIQQVVRGDSAAYFCASSRDYSYNEQFFGPGTRLTVL.

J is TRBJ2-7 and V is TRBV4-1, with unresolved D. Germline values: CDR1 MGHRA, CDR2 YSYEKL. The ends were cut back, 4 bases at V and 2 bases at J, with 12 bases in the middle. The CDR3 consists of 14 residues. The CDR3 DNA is TGCGCCAGCAGCCGTGACATGGTTGCCTACGAGCAGTACTTC. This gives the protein CASSRDMVAYEQYF.

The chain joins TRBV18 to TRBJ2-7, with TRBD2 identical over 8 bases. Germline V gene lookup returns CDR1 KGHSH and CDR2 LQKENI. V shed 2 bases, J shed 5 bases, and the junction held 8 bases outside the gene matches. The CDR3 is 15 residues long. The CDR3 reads CASSPALAGTDEQYF. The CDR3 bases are TGTGCCAGCTCACCAGCCCTAGCGGGTACCGACGAGCAGTACTTC.

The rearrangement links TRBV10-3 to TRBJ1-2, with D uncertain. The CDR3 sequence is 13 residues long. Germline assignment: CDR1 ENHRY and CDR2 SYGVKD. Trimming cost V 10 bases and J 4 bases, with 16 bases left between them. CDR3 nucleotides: TGTGCCAACGCTTTGGGCCCGGCCTATGGCTACACCTTC. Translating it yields CANALGPAYGYTF.

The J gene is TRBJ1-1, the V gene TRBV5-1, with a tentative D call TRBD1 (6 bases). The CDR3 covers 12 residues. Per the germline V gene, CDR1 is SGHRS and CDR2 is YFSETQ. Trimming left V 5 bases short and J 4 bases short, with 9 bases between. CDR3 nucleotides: TGCGCCAGCAGAACAGGGACCACTGAAGCTTTCTTT. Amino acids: CASRTGTTEAFF.

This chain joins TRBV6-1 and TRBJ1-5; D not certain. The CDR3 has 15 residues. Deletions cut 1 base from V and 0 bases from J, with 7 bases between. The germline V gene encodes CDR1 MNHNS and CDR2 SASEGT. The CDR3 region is CASSEGVLSNQPQHF. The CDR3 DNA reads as TGTGCCAGCAGTGAAGGGGTACTTAGCAATCAGCCCCAGCATTTT.

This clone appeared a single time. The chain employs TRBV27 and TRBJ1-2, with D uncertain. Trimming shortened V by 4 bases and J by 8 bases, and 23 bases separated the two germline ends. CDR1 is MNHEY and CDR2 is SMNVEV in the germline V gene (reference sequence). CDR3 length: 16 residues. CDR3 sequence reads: CASSYLSENSFRGYTF. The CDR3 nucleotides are TGTGCCAGCAGTTACCTTTCCGAGAACAGCTTCCGGGGCTACACCTTC.